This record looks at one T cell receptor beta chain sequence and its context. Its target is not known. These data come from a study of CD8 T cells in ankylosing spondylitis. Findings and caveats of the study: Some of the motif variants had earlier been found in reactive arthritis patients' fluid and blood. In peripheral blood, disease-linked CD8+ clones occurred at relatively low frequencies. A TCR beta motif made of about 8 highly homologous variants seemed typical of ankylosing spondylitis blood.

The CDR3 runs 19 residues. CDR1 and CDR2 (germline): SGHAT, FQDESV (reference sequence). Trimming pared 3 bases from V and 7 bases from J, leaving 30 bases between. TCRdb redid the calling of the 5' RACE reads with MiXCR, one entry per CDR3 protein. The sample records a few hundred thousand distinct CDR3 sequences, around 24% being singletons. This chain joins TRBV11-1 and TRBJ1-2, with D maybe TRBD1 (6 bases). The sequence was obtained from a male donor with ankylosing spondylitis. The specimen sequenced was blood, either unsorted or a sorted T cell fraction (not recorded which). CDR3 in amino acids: CASSLGALWLAGRGGGYTF. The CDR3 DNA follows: TGTGCCAGCAGCTTGGGGGCGTTGTGGCTAGCGGGACGGGGAGGTGGCTACACCTTC.